Listed below are T cell receptor beta chains from one sample, sequenced in a study of naive and memory T cell subsets. TCRdb called the UMI-ligation and nested PCR reads again in MiXCR, with one record for every CDR3 protein. Seen here are around 110,000 distinct CDR3 sequences, just over 35% observed once, and the top ten hold 0.9%. The sequenced sample consisted of central memory CD4+ T cells from blood. The receptors come from a human donor in good health. CDR3s include the opening cysteine and the closing phenylalanine or tryptophan. The order of the fields is D gene, V gene, clone size, J gene, CDR3 DNA, CDR3 protein. The D gene is left open where the match is weak. Clone size is not always given. Where it is, it says once, few, many or a class for expanded clones.

.	TRBV4-1	.	TRBJ1-6	TGCGCCAGCAGCCAATTGAAGACAGAGTCCTTCGCCAATTCACCCCTCCACTTT	CASSQLKTESFANSPLHF
TRBD2	TRBV7-2	few	TRBJ2-7	TGTGCCAGCAGCCCCACTAGCGGGAGGTACGAGCAGTACTTC	CASSPTSGRYEQYF
.	TRBV11-2	.	TRBJ1-3	TGTGCCAGCAGCCGGGGGGGCGGTGGAAACACCATATATTTT	CASSRGGGGNTIYF
.	TRBV29-1	.	TRBJ2-5	TGCAGCGTTGCCTCAGGGACCCAAGAGACCCAGTACTTC	CSVASGTQETQYF
.	TRBV7-8	.	TRBJ2-7	TGTGCCAGCAGCTTTCAACAGGCAGCCTACGAGCAGTACTTC	CASSFQQAAYEQYF
.	TRBV6-5	few	TRBJ2-3	TGTGCCAGCAGTTACTCGGGGGTTTCGGACACAGATACGCAGTATTTT	CASSYSGVSDTDTQYF
TRBD2	TRBV12-3/TRBV12-4	.	TRBJ2-1	TGTGCCAGCAGTTTAGAAAGGACTAGCGGGAACAATGAGCAGTTCTTC	CASSLERTSGNNEQFF
TRBD1	TRBV2	.	TRBJ2-3	TGTGCCAGCAGCCCCCGGACAGGCTCTCGCACAGATACGCAGTATTTT	CASSPRTGSRTDTQYF
.	TRBV29-1	few	TRBJ2-7	TGCAGCGTTGTGGGACTCGGGGCGGGAGAGCAGTACTTC	CSVVGLGAGEQYF
.	TRBV10-3	few	TRBJ2-3	TGTGCCATCAGTCCCCAAGTGAGGAAGCACACAGATACGCAGTATTTT	CAISPQVRKHTDTQYF
TRBD2	TRBV20-1	.	TRBJ2-1	TGCAGTGCTAGAGATCCGAGCGGGAGTCACAATGAGCAGTTCTTC	CSARDPSGSHNEQFF
.	TRBV7-8	.	TRBJ2-1	TGTGCCAGCAGCTTGACTTTGCACGACAATGAGCAGTTCTTC	CASSLTLHDNEQFF
TRBD2	TRBV19	.	TRBJ2-1	TGTGCCAGTAGTATCGATAGCGGGAGAGGTGGGAATGAGCAGTTCTTC	CASSIDSGRGGNEQFF
TRBD1	TRBV29-1	.	TRBJ2-7	TGCAGCGGTATGACAGGGAGCTCCTACGAGCAGTACTTC	CSGMTGSSYEQYF
.	TRBV18	.	TRBJ1-1	TGTGCCAGCTCACCACTCGCAGCGGTCTTGAACACTGAAGCTTTCTTT	CASSPLAAVLNTEAFF
.	TRBV2	.	TRBJ2-7	TGTGCCAGCCTCTACCGCGGAACCTACGAGCAGTACTTC	CASLYRGTYEQYF
TRBD2	TRBV28	many	TRBJ2-7	TGTGCCAGCAGTGCCCCCCGACTAGCGGGAACCTACGAGCAGTACTTC	CASSAPRLAGTYEQYF
TRBD1	TRBV11-1	.	TRBJ1-6	TGTGCCAGCAGCTGGACAGGGAATTCACCCCTCCACTTT	CASSWTGNSPLHF
.	TRBV20-1	.	TRBJ1-1	TGCAGTGCTAGTCGACACCCTGAAGCTTTCTTT	CSASRHPEAFF
.	TRBV27	.	TRBJ2-5	TGTGCCAGCAGTTTATCGGCCAGACAGGGAGGGGAGACCCAGTACTTC	CASSLSARQGGETQYF
.	TRBV7-8	.	TRBJ2-7	TGTGCCAGCAGCTTAATTCTAGGCGAGCAGTACTTC	CASSLILGEQYF
.	TRBV19	.	TRBJ1-1	TGTGCCAGTAGTATAAGGGACCAAAAGAGCACTGAAGCTTTCTTT	CASSIRDQKSTEAFF
.	TRBV6-2/TRBV6-3	.	TRBJ1-4	TGTGCCAGCAGTATTCCGACCGGCGCAACTAATGAAAAACTGTTTTTT	CASSIPTGATNEKLFF
TRBD2	TRBV9	many	TRBJ2-1	TGTGCCAGCAGCGTGGGACTAGCGGGAGTAAATCAGAATGAGCAGTTCTTC	CASSVGLAGVNQNEQFF
TRBD1	TRBV10-3	.	TRBJ2-1	TGTGCCATCAGTGACAGGGGGCGTGATGAGCAGTTCTTC	CAISDRGRDEQFF
.	TRBV7-9	.	TRBJ2-7	TGTGCCAGCAGCTTAACCGACCAATACGAGCAGTACTTC	CASSLTDQYEQYF
.	TRBV21-1	.	TRBJ1-5	TGTGCCAGCAACAACGGAGGGGTTATGGGGAGCAATCAGCCCCAGCATTTT	CASNNGGVMGSNQPQHF
.	TRBV7-6	.	TRBJ2-7	TGTGCCAGCAGCAACGGACCGGGACGCGGAGTCCGCGAGCAGTACTTC	CASSNGPGRGVREQYF
.	TRBV20-1	many	TRBJ1-5	TGCAGTGCTAGAGTTTCCAGGGGAAATCAGCCCCAGCATTTT	CSARVSRGNQPQHF
TRBD2	TRBV4-1	.	TRBJ2-5	TGCGCCAGCAGCCATGGTTTGACGGGAGGGGCAGCGGAGACCCAGTACTTC	CASSHGLTGGAAETQYF
.	TRBV20-1	.	TRBJ2-6	TGCAGTGCTGGCAACTCTCCCTCGTTCGGGGCCAACGTCCTGACTTTC	CSAGNSPSFGANVLTF
.	TRBV18	few	TRBJ1-1	TGTGCCACAAACCTTGGGATTAACACTGAAGCTTTCTTT	CATNLGINTEAFF
TRBD2	TRBV29-1	once	TRBJ2-1	TGCAGCGTTTCCCTGGCGGGCAATAGCGGGAGGGCCAGAGAGCAGTTCTTC	CSVSLAGNSGRAREQFF
.	TRBV28	few	TRBJ2-4	TGTGCCAGCAGTTCCGGCGTAGGGGTGGCCCGGCTATTGGCCAAAAACATTCAGTACTTC	CASSSGVGVARLLAKNIQYF
TRBD1	TRBV12-3/TRBV12-4	few	TRBJ2-7	TGTGCCAGCAGTTCCCGACAGGGGACGCACGAGCAGTACTTC	CASSSRQGTHEQYF
.	TRBV20-1	many	TRBJ2-1	TGCAGTGCTAGTCCCGACAGGGAGGGTGAGCAGTTCTTC	CSASPDREGEQFF
TRBD1	TRBV11-2	few	TRBJ1-1	TGTGCCAGCAGAAGAGGACAGGGACCCACTGAAGCTTTCTTT	CASRRGQGPTEAFF
TRBD1	TRBV28	few	TRBJ2-7	TGTGCCAGCAGCGGGACAGGAAGCTCCTACGAGCAGTACTTC	CASSGTGSSYEQYF
TRBD1	TRBV7-2	.	TRBJ2-3	TGTGCCAGCAGCGTTGAGGACAGGGGTACAGATACGCAGTATTTT	CASSVEDRGTDTQYF
.	TRBV10-1	few	TRBJ2-1	TGCGCCAGCAGTGCGGGTTCTAGCCAGTTCTTC	CASSAGSSQFF
.	TRBV7-9	few	TRBJ2-7	TGTGCCAGCAGCTTACTGACTAGCTACGAGCAGTACTTC	CASSLLTSYEQYF
TRBD1	TRBV29-1	.	TRBJ1-2	TGCAGCGTTATTTCGGGACAGAGTAACTATGGCTACACCTTC	CSVISGQSNYGYTF
TRBD2	TRBV28	many	TRBJ2-2	TGTGCCAGCAGTTTAGTAGCGGGAAATCGGGTCGGGGAGCTGTTTTTT	CASSLVAGNRVGELFF
TRBD2	TRBV20-1	few	TRBJ2-7	TGCAGTGCTACCCCCCCTGGGACTAGCGGGAGCTACGAGCAGTACTTC	CSATPPGTSGSYEQYF
.	TRBV10-3	.	TRBJ1-5	TGTGCCATCAGTGAGTCGACGGGGAATCAGCCCCAGCATTTT	CAISESTGNQPQHF
TRBD1	TRBV20-1	.	TRBJ2-7	TGCAGTGCAAAGGACAGGGGACCCTCCTACGAGCAGTACTTC	CSAKDRGPSYEQYF
TRBD2	TRBV20-1	.	TRBJ2-1	TGCAGTGCGGCAACTAGCGGCCCCTACAATGAGCAGTTCTTC	CSAATSGPYNEQFF
TRBD2	TRBV13	many	TRBJ2-1	TGTGCCAGCAGCTTATATCAGCGGGAGAATTCCCGGTCCTACAATGAGCAGTTCTTC	CASSLYQRENSRSYNEQFF
TRBD1	TRBV5-1	many	TRBJ2-7	TGCGCCAGCACCGTCGGGGACAGGGCCTCCTACGAGCAGTACTTC	CASTVGDRASYEQYF